One sample yielded the 5 T cell receptor beta chains listed below, sequenced in a study of cytomegalovirus exposure and HLA in healthy donors. PCR was performed using 60 Vbeta and 13 Jbeta primers. Clones were sequenced by immunoSEQ multiplex PCR, and TCRdb holds only the in-frame ones, with some missing. Among some 110,000 clones listed, about an eighth were seen once. Input material: PBMCs. These receptors all come from a man in his forties or fifties in good health and CMV-seropositive.

CDR3 amino acids: CASSPTAGTDNEQFF. CDR3 nucleotides: TGTGCCAGCAGCCCGACTGCCGGGACTGACAATGAGCAGTTCTTC. This chain connects TRBV5-4 to TRBJ2-1, with D perhaps matching TRBD2 (6 bases). This CDR3 has 15 residues. V was cut by 4 bases and J by 5 bases, with 16 bases left in between. Germline V gene data show CDR1 as SGHNT and CDR2 as YYREEE (reference sequence).

This clone was observed a few times. This chain links TRBV5-1 with TRBJ2-7; D gene unclear. Germline V lookup: CDR1 SGHRS, CDR2 YFSETQ. Trimming shortened V by 5 bases and J by 2 bases, and 8 bases separated the two germline ends. The CDR3 extends over 12 amino acids. The CDR3 DNA sequence: TGCGCCAGCAGGGAACAGACCTACGAGCAGTACTTC. Protein sequence: CASREQTYEQYF.

The chain links TRBV29-1 to TRBJ2-1; D is ambiguous. The ends were cut back, 0 bases at V and 7 bases at J, with 13 bases in the middle. Germline V lookup: CDR1 SQVTM, CDR2 ANQGSEA. CDR3 length: 14 amino acids. CDR3 protein: CSVEDRVARNEQFF. DNA of the CDR3: TGCAGCGTTGAAGATCGGGTCGCGAGGAATGAGCAGTTCTTC.

This clone was seen only a few times. This chain uses TRBV19 with TRBJ1-2; the match to TRBD1 covers 11 bases. Unmatched junction bases numbered 2, after V lost 0 bases and J lost 5 bases. In germline, CDR1 is LNHDA, CDR2 SQIVND (reference sequence). The CDR3 spans 15 residues. In DNA, the CDR3 is TGTGCCAGTAGTATAGAGGGGACAGGGGGATATGGCTACACCTTC. This gives the protein CASSIEGTGGYGYTF.

This chain links TRBV4-3 with TRBJ2-1, with TRBD2 as a possible D gene (6 bases). CDR1 and CDR2 from the germline V gene are LGHNA and YSLEER. The CDR3 sequence is 15 residues long. Trimming left V 0 bases short and J 9 bases short, with 15 bases between. The DNA for the CDR3 is TGCGCCAGCAGCCAAGATGCGGGGTGGGCCGGTGAGCAGTTCTTC. Translated, it gives CASSQDAGWAGEQFF.